This TCR beta chain was sequenced in a study of T cells in Graves' hyperthyroidism and ophthalmopathy. Turning to this clonotype: Its antigen is unidentified.

TCR beta CDR3 region amplification was performed from RNA transcripts. Carried out on the TCR CDR3, a first-round RT-PCR used the HTBI primer set. Each CDR3 protein is one row after TCRdb ran MiXCR on the multiplex PCR reads. The sample consists of 700,000 or so distinct CDR3 sequences, about 16% of them appearing once. Whole-study findings and limits: Stable hyperthyroidism was separated from ophthalmopathy by a model based on 13 V-J features.

The CDR3 totals 11 residues. Germline CDR1 and CDR2: SQVTM and ANQGSEA. V was shortened by 8 bases and J by 6 bases, with 14 bases between the two germline ends. Graves' hyperthyroidism was deemed stable absent ophthalmopathy progression within 18 months. Uncontrolled infection, other autoimmune disease, pregnancy or lactation barred patients from enrollment. This TCR was sampled from a man aged 18 to 29 with Graves' hyperthyroidism. Sequenced: blood. The rearrangement uses TRBV29-1 and TRBJ2-7; D is unclear. The CDR3 reads CSIAPMGEQYF. The CDR3 DNA sequence: TGCAGCATTGCCCCTATGGGCGAGCAGTACTTC.